This passage covers 2 T cell receptor beta chains from one sample sequenced in a study of T cells in localized non-small cell lung cancer. Profiled with immunoSEQ multiplex PCR; TCRdb holds only in-frame clones, not every one. Among about 24,000 clones listed, approximately 86% were seen once. This specimen was peripheral blood, taken before any cancer treatment. The receptors derive from a male donor older than 55 with stage II squamous cell lung carcinoma.

This chain links TRBV7-2 with TRBJ2-5, with D unresolved. Germline CDR1 reads SGHTA; CDR2 reads FQGNSA. The CDR3 extends over 13 amino acids. V lost 4 bases and J 5 bases, leaving 11 bases between the germline ends. CDR3 in amino acids: CASSSSLRETQYF. The CDR3 coding sequence is TGTGCCAGCAGCTCATCCTTGCGGGAGACCCAGTACTTC. Variable domain in full (rest from reference TRBV7-2 and TRBJ2-5): GAGVSQSPSNKVTEKGKDVELRCDPISGHTALYWYRQSLGQGLEFLIYFQGNSAPDKSGLPSDRFSAERTGGSVSTLTIQRTQQEDSAVYLCASSSSLRETQYFGPGTRLLVL.

The J gene is TRBJ2-7, the V gene TRBV13; 7 bases are shared with TRBD1. V lost 5 bases, J lost 1 base, and 8 bases stayed unmatched. Looked up from germline, CDR1 is PRHDT and CDR2 is FYEKMQ (reference sequence). The CDR3 has 15 amino acids. The CDR3 reads CASSHGTAASYEQYF. The CDR3 nucleotides are TGTGCCAGCAGCCACGGGACAGCTGCGTCCTACGAGCAGTACTTC.